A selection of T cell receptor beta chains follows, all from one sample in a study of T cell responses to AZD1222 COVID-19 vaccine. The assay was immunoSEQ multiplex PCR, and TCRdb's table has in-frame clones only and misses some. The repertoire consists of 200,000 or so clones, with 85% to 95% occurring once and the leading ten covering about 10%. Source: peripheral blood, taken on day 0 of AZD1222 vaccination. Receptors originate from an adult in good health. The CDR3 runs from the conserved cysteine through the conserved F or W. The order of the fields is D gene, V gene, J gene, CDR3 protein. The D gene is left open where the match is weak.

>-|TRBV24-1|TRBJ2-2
CATSDTRGTNNTGELFF
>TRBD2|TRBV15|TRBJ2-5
CATSSPTGTREETQYF
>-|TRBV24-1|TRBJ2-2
CATSERLVAGELFF
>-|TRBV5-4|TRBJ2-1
CASSPHYGRVNEQFF
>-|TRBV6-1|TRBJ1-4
CASNENFQLFF
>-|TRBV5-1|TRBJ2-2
CASSSVIGGGELFF
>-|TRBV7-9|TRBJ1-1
CASSADLTNTEAFF
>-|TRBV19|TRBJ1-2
CASSIGTRSRGSGYTF
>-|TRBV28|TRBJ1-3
CASSRGYGNTIYF
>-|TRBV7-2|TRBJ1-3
CASSFTAPSSGNTIYF
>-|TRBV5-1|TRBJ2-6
CASSLETGSGANVLTF
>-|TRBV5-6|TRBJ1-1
CASRGVETEAFF
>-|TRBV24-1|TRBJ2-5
CAEGRGLQETQYF